The present T cell receptor beta chain was sequenced within a study of blood T cells in healthy people across ages. A second PCR, run for roughly 6 to 11 cycles, used a sample-barcoded 5' primer plus a J-beta primer mix. Unique molecular identifiers of 12 random nucleotides labeled each cDNA. At least 2.5 million CDR3-containing paired-end reads were obtained per sample. In TCRdb, the 5' RACE reads were re-called with MiXCR into one record per CDR3 protein. The data show 1.5 million or so distinct CDR3 sequences, 42% seen once. The CDR3 runs to 13 residues. Germline CDR1 SEHNR, CDR2 FQNEAQ (reference sequence). V lost 5 bases, J lost 3 bases, and 11 bases lay in between. Comments on this clonotype: What it binds is not known. Just one base apart from a much larger clone, this may be a read error.

Study-wide results and limits: It was not known whether donors were CMV positive (a possible confounder of expanded clonotype changes). Greater diversity and more naive CD4+ cells were seen in long-lived donors than in aged donors.

The sample was blood. The sequence was collected from a woman younger than 30 in good health. This sequence joins TRBV7-9 and TRBJ2-7, with D possibly being TRBD1 (5 bases). CDR3 nucleotides: TGTGCCAGCAGCCCCCGGACACACTACGAGCAGTACTTC. Its protein product is CASSPRTHYEQYF.